One sample yielded the 27 T cell receptor beta chains listed below, sequenced in a study of blood T cell repertoires in COVID-19. The protocol was immunoSEQ multiplex PCR, while the TCRdb copy is restricted to in-frame clones and leaves out a portion. The sample consists of fewer than 200,000 clones, 84% of them appearing once. The sequencing input was PBMCs or T cells enriched from blood (not recorded which). The receptors derive from a man between 45 and 60 years old who had recovered from COVID-19.

The CDR3 sequence is CASNNDRVLMNTIYF. The CDR3 DNA sequence: TGTGCCAGTAACAACGACAGGGTTCTAATGAACACCATATATTTT. This sequence joins TRBV2 and TRBJ1-3; TRBD1 agrees at 7 bases. The CDR3 has 15 amino acids. With V trimmed by 9 bases and J by 7 bases, 15 bases remained unmatched. The germline gives CDR1 SNHLY, CDR2 FYNNEI.

This sequence joins TRBV3-1 (or the pseudogene TRBV3-2) and TRBJ2-3; 7 bases map to TRBD1. V lost 7 bases to trimming and J lost 6 bases; unmatched junction nucleotides: 10. CDR3 length: 14 residues. CDR1 is LGHDT, CDR2 YNNKEL, per germline (reference sequence). Written as DNA, the CDR3 is TGTGCCAGCAAACACGACAGGGTCGACGATACGCAGTATTTT. It specifies CASKHDRVDDTQYF.

The chain couples TRBV18 to TRBJ2-7; TRBD1 matches 8 bases. V lost 3 bases to trimming and J lost 5 bases; unmatched junction nucleotides: 12. Germline CDR1 is KGHSH and CDR2 is LQKENI. The CDR3 contains 16 residues. DNA of the CDR3: TGTGCCAGCTCACCCCCAGGACAGGGCGCTGGAAACGAGCAGTACTTC. Protein: CASSPPGQGAGNEQYF.

The chain carries TRBV5-4 and TRBJ2-2, with TRBD2 as a possible D gene (7 bases). CDR1 SGHNT and CDR2 YYREEE come from the germline V gene (reference sequence). The V gene lost 3 bases and the J gene lost 2 bases, with 14 bases spanning the gap. The CDR3 has 16 residues. The CDR3 DNA follows: TGTGCCAGCAGCTCCCAACGGGGGGCAAACACCGGGGAGCTGTTTTTT. It translates to CASSSQRGANTGELFF.

The gene calls are TRBV11-2 and TRBJ1-2; 8 bases line up with TRBD1. The CDR3 runs 12 residues. Looked up from germline, CDR1 is SGHAT and CDR2 is FQNNGV. V dropped 5 bases and J dropped 8; count of bases not matched to a gene: 4. In nucleotides, the CDR3 is TGTGCCAGCAGCACAGGGGGTTTCGGCTACACCTTC. This sequence encodes CASSTGGFGYTF.

The rearrangement uses TRBV6-4 and TRBJ2-3; TRBD1 matches at 12 bases. This CDR3 is 15 amino acids long. V gave up 5 bases and J gave up 4 bases; unmatched junction bases: 4. Per the germline V gene, CDR1 is MRHNA and CDR2 is SNTAGT. For the CDR3, the DNA is TGTGCCAGCAGTCCGGGACAGGGGGCGTCAGATACGCAGTATTTT. This sequence encodes CASSPGQGASDTQYF.

V gene TRBV13 combines with J gene TRBJ1-2; TRBD1 matches 7 bases. V lost 7 bases and J lost 1; bases outside the gene matches: 3. Germline assignment: CDR1 PRHDT and CDR2 FYEKMQ (reference sequence). The CDR3 runs to 13 residues. The CDR3 reads CASTRDSNYGYTF. In nucleotides, the CDR3 is TGTGCCAGCACCAGGGACAGTAACTATGGCTACACCTTC.

This clone was observed many times. This sequence joins TRBV3-1 (or the pseudogene TRBV3-2) and TRBJ1-3; D is unclear. This CDR3 has 13 amino acids. V was shortened by 2 bases and J by 0 bases, with 2 bases between the two germline ends. CDR1 and CDR2 from the germline V gene are LGHDT and YNNKEL (reference sequence). The CDR3 DNA reads as TGTGCCAGCAGCCAACTCTCTGGAAACACCATATATTTT. This sequence encodes CASSQLSGNTIYF.

The chain has TRBV4-1 and TRBJ1-6, with D perhaps TRBD1 (6 bases). The CDR3 is 17 amino acids. The germline gives CDR1 MGHRA, CDR2 YSYEKL. The V end lost 2 bases, the J end lost 6 bases, and 17 bases lay between the germline ends. This CDR3 reads CASSQRSWTEINSPLHF. The CDR3 region has the DNA TGCGCCAGCAGCCAAAGGTCTTGGACAGAGATTAATTCACCCCTCCACTTT.

This CDR3 is CASSETVNNSPLHF. CDR3 DNA sequence: TGTGCCAGCAGCGAGACAGTAAATAATTCACCCCTCCACTTT. The rearrangement joins TRBV21-1 to TRBJ1-6; TRBD1 was called by the table and not checked on the DNA. TRBV21-1 represents a pseudogene. CDR3 length: 14 residues.

The chain is built from TRBV7-3 and TRBJ2-1; 9 bases align to TRBD2. Germline CDR1 and CDR2: SGHTA and FQGTGA. V lost 5 bases and J lost 1; bases outside the gene matches: 6. The CDR3 is made up of 16 amino acids. The CDR3 here is CASSRAGGGSYNEQFF. The DNA for the CDR3 is TGTGCCAGCAGCCGAGCGGGGGGAGGATCCTACAATGAGCAGTTCTTC.

This sequence joins TRBV19 and TRBJ1-1; tentative D call: TRBD1 (6 bases). Per germline, CDR1 LNHDA and CDR2 SQIVND (reference sequence). The V and J ends lost 3 bases and 4 bases respectively, with 12 bases between them. The CDR3 has 14 residues. The CDR3 DNA sequence: TGTGCCAGTAGTATTGTCAGGGGTGGCACTGAAGCTTTCTTT. Translation gives CASSIVRGGTEAFF.

The J gene is TRBJ1-2, the V gene TRBV2; no firm D call. V lost 4 bases to trimming and J lost 4 bases, with 4 bases between them. CDR3 length equals 11 residues. The germline CDR1 and CDR2 sequences are SNHLY and FYNNEI. The CDR3 protein is CASSVSYGYTF. CDR3 DNA sequence: TGTGCCAGCAGTGTCTCCTATGGCTACACCTTC.

The chain has TRBV28 and TRBJ1-5, with D uncertain. Germline V gene lookup returns CDR1 MDHEN and CDR2 SYDVKM. CDR3 size: 12 residues. Trimming stripped 5 bases from V and 5 bases from J, with 7 bases between. CDR3 region: CASSRSDQPQHF. In nucleotides, the CDR3 is TGTGCCAGCAGTCGGTCCGATCAGCCCCAGCATTTT.

The V call is TRBV4-3, the J call TRBJ1-6; 7 bases map to TRBD1. V dropped 0 bases and J dropped 7; count of bases not matched to a gene: 3. Germline V gene data show CDR1 as LGHNA and CDR2 as YSLEER. This CDR3 spans 15 amino acids. CDR3 DNA: TGCGCCAGCAGCCAAGACTCCAGGGGGAATTCACCCCTCCACTTT. This translates into CASSQDSRGNSPLHF.

This clone turned up a few times. The CDR3 is CASRNREGSPQHF. CDR3 in DNA: TGTGCCAGCAGAAACAGGGAGGGATCCCCCCAGCATTTT. V is TRBV6-5 and J is TRBJ1-5, with D tentatively TRBD1 (6 bases). Germline-derived CDR1 and CDR2 are MNHEY and SVGAGI. The CDR3 runs to 13 residues. Trimming took 6 bases from V and 10 from J, leaving 16 bases between them.

This clone has just a few counts. The V call is TRBV18, the J call TRBJ2-3; tentatively, D is TRBD1 (5 bases). Trimming took off 5 bases at V and 4 bases at J, with 16 bases between the two ends. Per germline, CDR1 KGHSH and CDR2 LQKENI. CDR3 length: 15 amino acids. CDR3 loop: CASSAQGTVADTQYF. Written as DNA, the CDR3 is TGTGCCAGCTCAGCTCAGGGTACGGTCGCAGATACGCAGTATTTT.

This chain connects TRBV6-1 to TRBJ1-5; 9 positions agree with TRBD1. V shed 4 bases and J 0 bases; nucleotides not matched to a gene: 13. Germline CDR1 reads MNHNS; CDR2 reads SASEGT. This CDR3 region has 19 residues. In nucleotides, the CDR3 is TGTGCCAGCAGTGCAAAGGACAGGGGATCTGCATATAGCAATCAGCCCCAGCATTTT. Translated: CASSAKDRGSAYSNQPQHF.

This sequence joins TRBV11-2 and TRBJ2-1, with 12 bases matching TRBD2. CDR1 SGHAT and CDR2 FQNNGV come from the germline V gene. The CDR3 covers 16 residues. The J segment lost 7 bases and the V segment lost 5 bases, leaving 9 bases of the junction unmatched. In DNA, the CDR3 is TGTGCCAGCAGCAAACCTAGCGGGGGGGCGGCGAATGAGCAGTTCTTC. The encoded protein is CASSKPSGGAANEQFF.

The rearrangement links TRBV18 to TRBJ1-1; D unclear. The ends were cut back, 2 bases at V and 3 bases at J, with 7 bases in the middle. Germline assignment: CDR1 KGHSH and CDR2 LQKENI. The CDR3 length is 13 residues. The CDR3 DNA reads as TGTGCCAGCTCACCAGCTCAGGACACTGAAGCTTTCTTT. This codes for CASSPAQDTEAFF.

The V and J genes are TRBV10-3 and TRBJ1-2, with 7 nucleotides matching TRBD1. CDR3 length: 16 amino acids. CDR1 is ENHRY and CDR2 is SYGVKD in the germline V gene. With V trimmed by 7 bases and J by 2 bases, 13 bases remained unmatched. CDR3 sequence reads: CAITISPGQINYGYTF. CDR3 in DNA: TGTGCCATCACCATATCCCCGGGACAGATAAACTATGGCTACACCTTC.

The V call is TRBV3-1 (or the pseudogene TRBV3-2), the J call TRBJ2-3; 10 nucleotides line up with TRBD2. Germline CDR1 reads LGHDT; CDR2 reads YNNKEL (reference sequence). Trimming took 2 bases from V and 5 from J; bases not matched to a gene: 7. The CDR3 has 16 residues. The CDR3, as DNA: TGTGCCAGCAGCCAACACGTAGCGGGGGGAAGAGATACGCAGTATTTT. It codes for CASSQHVAGGRDTQYF.

This chain connects TRBV4-2 to TRBJ2-7, with TRBD2 identical over 8 bases. Germline CDR1 LGHNA, CDR2 YNFKEQ. This CDR3 spans 15 amino acids. V lost 1 base to trimming and J lost 5 bases; unmatched junction nucleotides: 7. The CDR3 is CASSQAGLVSHEQYF. For the CDR3, the DNA is TGTGCCAGCAGCCAAGCGGGACTAGTAAGCCACGAGCAGTACTTC.

This chain connects TRBV7-6 to TRBJ1-1; 8 nucleotides agree with TRBD1. With 4 bases clipped from V and 4 bases from J, the junction kept 8 bases outside the gene matches. This CDR3 has 15 amino acids. Germline lookup yields CDR1 SGHVS and CDR2 FNYEAQ. CDR3 coding DNA: TGTGCCAGCAGCTCCCGGACAGGGAGCTTCACTGAAGCTTTCTTT. It encodes CASSSRTGSFTEAFF.

V is TRBV29-1 and J is TRBJ1-6, with D unresolved. The CDR3 is 12 residues long. The germline V gene encodes CDR1 SQVTM and CDR2 ANQGSEA. Trimming removed 6 bases from V and 7 bases from J, with 10 bases in between. The CDR3 DNA reads TGCAGCGTCGGTGGGGAGAATTCACCCCTCCACTTT. This gives the protein CSVGGENSPLHF.

The J gene is TRBJ2-1, the V gene TRBV7-2, with a weak D call TRBD2 (6 bases). The CDR3 has 14 residues. Deletions cut 5 bases from V and 7 bases from J, with 15 bases between. The germline gives CDR1 SGHTA, CDR2 FQGNSA. In DNA, the CDR3 is TGTGCCAGCAGCCTGGGGGGTAGCGTGAATGAGCAGTTCTTC. Its protein is CASSLGGSVNEQFF.

The gene calls are TRBV5-1 and TRBJ2-7; D is unresolved. This CDR3 is 13 amino acids long. V dropped 3 bases and J dropped 5 bases, with 12 bases sitting between them. From germline, CDR1 is SGHRS and CDR2 YFSETQ. CDR3 bases: TGCGCCAGCAGCTCGAGCCAACTGGACGAGCAGTACTTC. Its protein product is CASSSSQLDEQYF.